This TCR beta chain stems from a study of cytomegalovirus exposure and HLA in healthy donors (dated by TCRdb to the late 2010s). Notes on the research overall: An earlier analysis of roughly 570 of the donors reported roughly 300 Gb of sequence data and 95 million to 120 million unique TCR beta sequences obtained from 150 million to 200 million T cells. An early release that covered 640 HLA-typed donors contained about 290 gigabases of sequencing data and about 84 million unique TCR sequences. The genetic ancestry cluster associated with self-reported Caucasian donors included about four fifths of the 398 genotyped donors. The aim of the study was to test whether cataloging public T cell receptors could identify signatures of past pathogen exposure. The study profiled the T cell repertoires of hundreds of subjects by immunosequencing and related them to cytomegalovirus serostatus. A separate validation cohort of about 110 different subjects was used in addition to the roughly 640-subject first cohort. To predict cytomegalovirus infection status, the study combined high-throughput TCR immunosequencing, statistical association of individual TCRs with disease status, and machine learning. A later analysis re-examined previously published TCR beta repertoires from over 500 donors and added high-resolution HLA genotyping to investigate patterns of TCR occurrence. Rather than using new phenotypic data, the later analysis identified candidate immune exposures from TCR beta sequences and from how often those sequences occurred across donors. In an earlier analysis of several hundred of the donors, high-throughput TCR beta sequencing was used to judge whether each TCR beta V gene segment behaved as functional or pseudogenic. Donor age, sex, ethnicity and CMV serostatus were compiled alongside the repertoire data. Genome-wide SNP genotypes for about 55% of the roughly 670 donors were used in a later genetic analysis, which treated that subset as a discovery cohort. All discovery cohort repertoires had been generated using a single sequencing platform. Both class I and class II loci were covered by HLA typing, at four-digit resolution. Typing coverage differed by locus: A, B, C, DRB1 and DQB1 were typed in about 629-640 donors, DQA1 in 500 to 550, DPA1 in some 570, and DPB1 in approximately 450. A few DR-DQ haplotypes were treated as single units for association and clustering because of strong linkage in the cohort. Among 300 to 500 genotyped donors of the cohort, an average of approximately 240,000 unique TCR beta nucleotide sequences was sequenced per donor, of which 15% to 20% were non-productive.

Regarding this clone: Its antigen is currently not known. One base away there is no much larger clone; base qualities are not given.

In total, 600 or so healthy bone marrow donors made up the cohort. At the time of sampling, all cohort members were nominally healthy, though unrecorded immune exposures were likely present. The donor was CMV seronegative and belonged to the group of 350 to 400 seronegative cohort members. Each donor provided a peripheral blood sample, and peripheral blood mononuclear cells were used for TCR beta sequencing. The Qiagen DNeasy Blood Extraction Kit was used to extract genomic DNA from the blood cell samples. Summary of the overall study and its limitations: In a later genetic analysis, fewer N-insertions in productive TCRs were reported among donors in an Asian-associated ancestry cluster than the approximately 670-donor mean. According to a later analysis, TCR association rates differed among HLA loci, with DRB1 alleles showing the most associated TCRs and HLA-C alleles showing the fewest. This cohort had only TCR beta chains sequenced, and the lack of alpha or paired-chain data limited which features could be detected. Most TCR sequences were seen in very few donors, while some public TCRs were found in many individuals. At a false discovery rate of 0.05, a later analysis linked about 17,000 TCR beta sequences to specific HLA alleles. In vitro tests confirmed that a few of the cytomegalovirus-associated TCR beta chains recognize cytomegalovirus antigens. When HLA alleles, especially DR and DQ, strongly co-occurred, attributing TCR associations to individual alleles was difficult. The classifier was reported to diagnose cytomegalovirus status with high specificity and sensitivity in both the original and validation cohorts. About 17 rarely observed V segments, including chromosome 9 orphons, were excluded from the earlier analysis of about 610 of the donors because counts were too low. A later analysis reported that several top co-occurrence clusters appeared linked to parvovirus B19, influenza, CMV and Epstein-Barr virus. Broadly in line with IMGT annotations, most TCR beta V segments showed up in productive rearrangements about 87% or about 30% of the time in an earlier analysis of 587 of the donors. Most CMV-associated TCR beta chains appeared to be HLA-restricted in a later analysis, and the HLA associations seemed to be driven largely by CMV exposure. A cluster of highly shared sequence variants was judged likely to represent a technical artifact of the sequencing pipeline. An association between a missense DCLRE1C variant and V-gene and J-gene trimming of TCR beta chains was found in a later genetic analysis and replicated in an independent cohort. Because some donors lacked HLA typing at each locus, the association tests relied only on the typed subset. The authors suggested that the approach could potentially be extended to other disease states and immunological phenotypes. Correlated functional status among segregating V segments might be attributable to linkage disequilibrium, but an unknown experimental factor could not be ruled out. In the study, about 150 TCR beta chains were listed as associated with cytomegalovirus. The presence/absence analyses assumed that sequencing depth was roughly uniform across donors, and that assumption may not be true. CMV serostatus was the only immune exposure information available for the cohort. A further reported finding was that TCR beta sequences accurately predicted the HLA-A and HLA-B alleles for most subjects in the first cohort. In a later analysis, HLA-associated TCR beta chains showed more clonal expansion and lower generation probabilities than non-associated chains that were equally common.

Library preparation employed the immunoSEQ multiplex PCR assay. For the multiplex PCR, a mixture combining 60 forward primers for TCR Vbeta segments and 13 reverse primers for TCR Jbeta segments was used. The CDR3 region of rearranged TCR beta genes was amplified from genomic DNA by a multiplex PCR assay. On the Illumina HiSeq System, the amplified TCR beta libraries were sequenced as 87-base-pair reads. The authors processed their data as follows. A later analysis tallied roughly 76 million unique TCR beta chains across the 666 repertoires, and around 10 million of those chains were shared by two or more donors. Raw reads were error-corrected and collapsed into unique sequences by a nearest-neighbor algorithm in which closely related sequences were merged to remove PCR and sequencing errors. Alignment of CDR3 sequences to IMGT reference sequences was used to assign V, D and J gene segments. For a sequence to be retained, at least a six-nucleotide match to both a V gene segment and a J gene segment was required. A rearrangement counted as productive if the CDR3 had no stop codons and remained in frame with V and J, and every other rearrangement counted as non-productive. Following IMGT convention, CDR3 was defined as the stretch from the second conserved V-encoded cysteine up to the conserved J-encoded phenylalanine. In an earlier analysis of 500 to 650 of the donors, sequences lacking an unambiguous match to a single V gene segment were excluded. An earlier analysis of several hundred of the donors called V segments functional above 56.7% productive rearrangements and segregating when the between-donor standard deviation exceeded 5%. To diagnose cytomegalovirus status from the catalog of TCR beta chain sequences, a statistical classification framework was built. V and J gene assignment, in a later analysis, came from comparing TCR nucleotide sequences with IMGT/GENE-DB human TR gene sequences. In a later analysis, CDR3 sequences and most-parsimonious VDJ recombination scenarios were assigned using the TCRdist pipeline. In a later analysis, each TCR beta chain was defined by its CDR3 amino acid sequence together with its V-gene family, and reads lacking a unique V-gene family were excluded. As a way to deal with suspected cross-contamination and a sequencing artifact, a later analysis dropped more than 500 nucleotide sequences that were highly shared and had low generation probability. A later analysis calculated a clonal expansion index for each public chain from normalized within-repertoire ranks of inferred template counts. Generation probabilities in a later analysis came from a VDJ recombination model fitted to out-of-frame rearrangements, and those results were checked against IGoR. In a later analysis, TCR-TCR, TCR-HLA and TCR-CMV co-occurrence was scored with hypergeometric tests, and a repertoire-size bias correction was applied to TCR pairs. In a later analysis, false discovery rates were estimated by permuting HLA or CMV assignments 20 times. In a later analysis, co-occurring TCRs were grouped using DBSCAN, with TCRdist sequence similarity added in when clustering inside HLA-allele-positive subsets. Co-occurrence clustering excluded repertoires with fewer than 30,000 or more than 120,000 public chains, plus five with anomalous nucleotide sharing. TCRdb's version of the immuneACCESS table is confined to in-frame rearrangements and falls short of the full clone set. An unresolved V gene accounts for under half of the shortfall where checked; the remainder is of unknown origin. Clone size and the V and J calls come from that table; the DNA yielded D and trimming. The sample profile shows 150,000 or so clones; about two thirds of them were found once. Under 2% of the sample is taken by the ten largest.

Sequencing used PBMCs. This TCR was recovered from a woman aged 18 to 35 in good health and CMV-seronegative.

The CDR3: CASGGTSGRVYNEQFF. DNA sequence: TGTGCCAGTGGGGGGACTAGCGGGAGGGTTTACAATGAGCAGTTCTTC. The chain is made from TRBV19 and TRBJ2-1, and 16 junction bases match TRBD2. The CDR3 contains 16 residues, cysteine and phenylalanine counted. Only the CDR3 DNA is retained, 48 bases long and in frame from the first base. CDR1 is given as LNHDA and CDR2 as SQIVND, both from the germline V gene (reference sequence). Relative to germline, V is missing 8 bases and J is missing 4 bases, with 5 bases of the junction outside any gene match.